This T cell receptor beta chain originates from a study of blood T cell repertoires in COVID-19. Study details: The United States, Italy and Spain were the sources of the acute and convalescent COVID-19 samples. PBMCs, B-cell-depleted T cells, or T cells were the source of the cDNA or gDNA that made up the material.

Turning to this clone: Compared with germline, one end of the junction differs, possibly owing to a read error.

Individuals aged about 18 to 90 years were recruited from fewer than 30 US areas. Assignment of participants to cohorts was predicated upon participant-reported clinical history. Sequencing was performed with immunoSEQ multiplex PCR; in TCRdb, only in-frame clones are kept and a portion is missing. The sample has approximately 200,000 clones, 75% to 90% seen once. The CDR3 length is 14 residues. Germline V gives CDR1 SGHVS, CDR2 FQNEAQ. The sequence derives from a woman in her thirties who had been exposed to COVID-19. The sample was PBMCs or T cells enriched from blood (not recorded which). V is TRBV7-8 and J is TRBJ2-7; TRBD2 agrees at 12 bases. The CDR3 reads CASSLAGGNYEQYF. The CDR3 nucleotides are TGTGCCAGCAGCCTAGCGGGGGGGAACTACGAGCAGTACTTC.